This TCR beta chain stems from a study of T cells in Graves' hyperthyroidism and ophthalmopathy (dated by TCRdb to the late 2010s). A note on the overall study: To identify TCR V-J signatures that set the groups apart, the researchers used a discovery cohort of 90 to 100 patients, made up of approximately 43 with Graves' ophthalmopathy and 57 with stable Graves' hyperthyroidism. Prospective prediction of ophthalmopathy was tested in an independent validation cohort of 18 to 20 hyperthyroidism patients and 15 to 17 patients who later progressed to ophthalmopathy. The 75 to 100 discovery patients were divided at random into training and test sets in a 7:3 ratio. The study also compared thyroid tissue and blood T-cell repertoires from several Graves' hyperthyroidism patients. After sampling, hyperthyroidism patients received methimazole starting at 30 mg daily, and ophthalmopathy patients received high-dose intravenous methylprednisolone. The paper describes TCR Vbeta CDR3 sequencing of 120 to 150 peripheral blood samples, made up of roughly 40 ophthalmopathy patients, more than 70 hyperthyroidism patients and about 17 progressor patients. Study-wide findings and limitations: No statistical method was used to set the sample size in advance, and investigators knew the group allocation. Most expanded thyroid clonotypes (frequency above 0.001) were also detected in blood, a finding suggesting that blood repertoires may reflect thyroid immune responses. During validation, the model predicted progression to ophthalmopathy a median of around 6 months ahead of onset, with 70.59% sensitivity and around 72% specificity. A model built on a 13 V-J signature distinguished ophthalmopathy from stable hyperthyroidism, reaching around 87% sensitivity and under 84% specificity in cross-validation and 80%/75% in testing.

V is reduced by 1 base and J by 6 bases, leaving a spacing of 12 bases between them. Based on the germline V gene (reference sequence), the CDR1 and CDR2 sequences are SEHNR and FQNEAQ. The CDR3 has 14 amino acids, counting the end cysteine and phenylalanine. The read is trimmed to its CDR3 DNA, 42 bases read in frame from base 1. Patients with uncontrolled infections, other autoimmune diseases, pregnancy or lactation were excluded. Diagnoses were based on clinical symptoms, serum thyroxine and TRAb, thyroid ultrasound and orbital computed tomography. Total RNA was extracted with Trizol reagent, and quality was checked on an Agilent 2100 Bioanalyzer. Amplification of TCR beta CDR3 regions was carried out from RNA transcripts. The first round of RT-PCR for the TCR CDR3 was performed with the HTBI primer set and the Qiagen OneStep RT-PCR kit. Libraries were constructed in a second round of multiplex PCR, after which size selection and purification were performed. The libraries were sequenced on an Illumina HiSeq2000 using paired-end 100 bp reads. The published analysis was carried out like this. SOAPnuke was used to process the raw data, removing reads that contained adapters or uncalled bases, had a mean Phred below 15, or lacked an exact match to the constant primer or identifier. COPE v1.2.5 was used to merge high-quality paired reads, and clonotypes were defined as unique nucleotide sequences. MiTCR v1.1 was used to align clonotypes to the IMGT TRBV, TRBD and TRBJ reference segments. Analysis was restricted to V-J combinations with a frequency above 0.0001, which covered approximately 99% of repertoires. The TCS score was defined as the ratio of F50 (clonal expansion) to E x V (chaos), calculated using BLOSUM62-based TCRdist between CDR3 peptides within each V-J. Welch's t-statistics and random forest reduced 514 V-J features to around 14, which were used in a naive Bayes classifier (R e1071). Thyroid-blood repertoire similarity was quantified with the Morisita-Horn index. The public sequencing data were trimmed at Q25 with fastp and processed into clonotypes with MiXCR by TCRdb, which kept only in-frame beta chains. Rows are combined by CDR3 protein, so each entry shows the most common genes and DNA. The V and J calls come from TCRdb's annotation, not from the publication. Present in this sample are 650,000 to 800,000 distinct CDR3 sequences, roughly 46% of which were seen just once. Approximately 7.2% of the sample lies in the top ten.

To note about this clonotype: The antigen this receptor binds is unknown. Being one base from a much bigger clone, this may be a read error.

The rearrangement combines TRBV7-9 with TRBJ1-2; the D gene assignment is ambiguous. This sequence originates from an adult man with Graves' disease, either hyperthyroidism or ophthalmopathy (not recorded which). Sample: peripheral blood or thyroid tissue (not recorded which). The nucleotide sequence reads TGTGCCAGCAGCTTAGTGGCTATAAACCATGGCTACACCTTC. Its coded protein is CASSLVAINHGYTF.